This TCR beta chain was identified in a study of T cells in Graves' hyperthyroidism and ophthalmopathy. Broader study findings: Ophthalmopathy and stable hyperthyroidism were separated by a 13 V-J model.

This clonotype was found a few times. Antigen specificity is unknown. TCR beta CDR3 region amplification was performed from RNA transcripts. First-round RT-PCR targeting the TCR CDR3 was performed with the HTBI primer set. In TCRdb, the multiplex PCR reads were re-called with MiXCR into one record per CDR3 protein. In the table there are about 600,000 distinct CDR3 sequences, roughly 15% of which are singletons. V was pared by 0 bases and J by 5 bases, with 1 base of the junction left unmatched. CDR3 length equals 15 residues. Germline CDR1 reads LGHNA; CDR2 reads YNFKEQ. The clonotype originates from a woman aged 45-60 years with Graves' ophthalmopathy. The sequencing input was blood. This rearrangement joins TRBV4-2 to TRBJ2-2; 9 nucleotides line up with TRBD2. The CDR3 nucleotides read TGTGCCAGCAGCCAAGAACTAGCGGGTACCGGGGAGCTGTTTTTT. Its translation: CASSQELAGTGELFF.